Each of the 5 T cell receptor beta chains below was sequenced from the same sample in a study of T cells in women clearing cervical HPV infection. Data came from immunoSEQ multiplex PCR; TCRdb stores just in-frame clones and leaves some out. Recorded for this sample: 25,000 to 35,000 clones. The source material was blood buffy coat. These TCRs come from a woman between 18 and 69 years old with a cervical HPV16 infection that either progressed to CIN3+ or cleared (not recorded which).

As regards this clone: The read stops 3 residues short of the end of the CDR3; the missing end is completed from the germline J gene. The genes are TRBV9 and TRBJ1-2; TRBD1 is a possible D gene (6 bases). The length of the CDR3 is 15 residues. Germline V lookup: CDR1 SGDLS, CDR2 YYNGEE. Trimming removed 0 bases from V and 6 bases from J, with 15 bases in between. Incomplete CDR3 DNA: TGTGCCAGCAGCGTAGTAGCAGGGGCCGGAGATGGC. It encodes CASSVVAGAGDG. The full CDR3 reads CASSVVAGAGDGYTF.

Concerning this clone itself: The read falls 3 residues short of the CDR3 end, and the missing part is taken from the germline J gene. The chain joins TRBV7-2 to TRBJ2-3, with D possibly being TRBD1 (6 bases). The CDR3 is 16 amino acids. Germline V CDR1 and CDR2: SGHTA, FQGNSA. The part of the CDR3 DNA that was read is TGTGCAAGTCGCTTAGCCGCGGACAGTCAAGCAGATACG. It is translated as CASRLAADSQADT. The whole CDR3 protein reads CASRLAADSQADTQYF.

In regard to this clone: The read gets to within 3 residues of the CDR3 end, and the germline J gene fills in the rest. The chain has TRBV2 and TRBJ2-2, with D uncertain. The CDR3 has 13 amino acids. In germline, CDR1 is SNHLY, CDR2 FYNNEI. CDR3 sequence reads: CASRTAYNEKLFF. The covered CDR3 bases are TGTGCCAGCAGGACTGCCTATAATGAAAAG.

The covered CDR3 bases are TGTGCCATCAGTGAGCAGCTAGATGAG. Its translation is CAISEQLDE. The whole CDR3 protein reads CAISEQLDEQFF. The chain links TRBV10-3 to TRBJ2-1; D is ambiguous. The read terminates 3 residues ahead of where the CDR3 ends, so the germline J gene completes it. Per the germline V gene, CDR1 is ENHRY and CDR2 is SYGVKD. This CDR3 region has 12 residues. V lost 2 bases and J 8 bases, leaving 7 bases between the germline ends.

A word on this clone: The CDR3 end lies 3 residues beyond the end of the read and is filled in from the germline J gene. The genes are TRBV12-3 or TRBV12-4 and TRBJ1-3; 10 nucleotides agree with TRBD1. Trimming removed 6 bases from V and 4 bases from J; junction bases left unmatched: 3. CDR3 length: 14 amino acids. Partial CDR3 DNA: TGTGCCAGCAGGACAGGGGGCTTAGGAAACACC. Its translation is CASRTGGLGNT. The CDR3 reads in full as CASRTGGLGNTIYF.